This entry concerns a single T cell receptor (beta chain). The CDR3 has 17 residues. Germline V gives CDR1 SGHTA, CDR2 FQGNSA. After removal of 2 bases from V and 2 bases from J, the junction contained 11 bases not matched to a gene. This entry comes from a study of technical replicates of blood from several donors. Assay: immunoSEQ multiplex PCR; the TCRdb copy retains only in-frame clones and omits some. The table records fewer than 75,000 clones, about 92% of them present only once. The rearrangement joins TRBV7-2 to TRBJ1-2; TRBD1 aligns across 7 bases. The TCR sequence derives from a human donor in good health. Sequences were obtained from T cells isolated from PBMCs. This CDR3 is CASSLREGGAKNYGYTF. CDR3 coding DNA: TGTGCCAGCAGCTTAAGAGAAGGGGGCGCGAAGAACTATGGCTACACCTTC.